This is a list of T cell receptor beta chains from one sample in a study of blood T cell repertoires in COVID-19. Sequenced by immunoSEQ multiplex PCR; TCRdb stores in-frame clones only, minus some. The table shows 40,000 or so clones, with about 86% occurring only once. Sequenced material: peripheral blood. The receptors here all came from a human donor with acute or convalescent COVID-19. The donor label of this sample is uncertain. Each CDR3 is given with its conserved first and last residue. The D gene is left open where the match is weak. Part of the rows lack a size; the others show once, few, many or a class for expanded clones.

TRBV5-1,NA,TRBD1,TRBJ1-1,CASSLAGTGPGLTEAFF,TGCGCCAGCAGCTTGGCCGGGACAGGCCCGGGTCTGACTGAAGCTTTCTTT
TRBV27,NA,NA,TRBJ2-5,CASSLHQGLRETQYF,TGTGCCAGCAGTTTACATCAGGGGCTCCGGGAGACCCAGTACTTC
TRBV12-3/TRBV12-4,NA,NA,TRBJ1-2,CASTGLGYGYTF,TGTGCCAGCACAGGACTCGGCTATGGCTACACCTTC
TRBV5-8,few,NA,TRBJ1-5,CASRRRYSNQPQHF,TGTGCCAGCAGGCGGAGATATAGCAATCAGCCCCAGCATTTT
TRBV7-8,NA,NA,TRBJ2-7,CASSLNAYEQYF,TGTGCCAGCAGCTTAAACGCGTACGAGCAGTACTTC
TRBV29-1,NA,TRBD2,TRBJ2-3,CSVEFGAGGTDTQYF,TGCAGCGTTGAATTTGGAGCGGGAGGTACAGATACGCAGTATTTT
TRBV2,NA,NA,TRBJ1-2,CASSEGLAGIGYGYTF,TGTGCCAGCAGTGAAGGATTGGCGGGCATAGGGTATGGCTACACCTTC
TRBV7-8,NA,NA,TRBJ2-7,CASSLSDYEQYF,TGTGCCAGCAGCTTATCAGACTACGAGCAGTACTTC
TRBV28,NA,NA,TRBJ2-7,CASTRLSYNNEQYF,TGTGCCAGCACCAGATTAAGTTACAACAACGAGCAGTACTTC
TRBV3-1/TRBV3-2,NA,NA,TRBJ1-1,CASSLPWGAEAFF,TGTGCCAGCAGCCTCCCTTGGGGGGCTGAAGCTTTCTTT
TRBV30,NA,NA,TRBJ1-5,CAWARAGSNQPQHF,TGTGCCTGGGCGCGTGCGGGTAGCAATCAGCCCCAGCATTTT
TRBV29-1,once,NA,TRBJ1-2,CSVDGRVGGYTF,TGCAGCGTTGATGGCAGGGTCGGCGGCTACACCTTC
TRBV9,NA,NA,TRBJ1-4,CASSVGSGGNEKLFF,TGTGCCAGCAGCGTAGGATCCGGGGGTAATGAAAAACTGTTTTTT
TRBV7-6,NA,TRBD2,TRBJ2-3,CASSPLAGVRIDTQYF,TGTGCCAGCAGCCCGCTAGCGGGAGTTCGGATAGATACGCAGTATTTT
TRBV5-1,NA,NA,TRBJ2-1,CASSLAVSSYNEQFF,TGCGCCAGCAGCTTGGCGGTGAGCTCCTACAATGAGCAGTTCTTC
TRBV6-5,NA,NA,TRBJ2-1,CASQVGGPAYNEQFF,TGTGCCTCCCAGGTCGGGGGGCCTGCCTACAATGAGCAGTTCTTC
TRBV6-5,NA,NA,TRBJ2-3,CASSFQGRDTQYF,TGTGCCAGCAGTTTTCAGGGTCGAGATACGCAGTATTTT
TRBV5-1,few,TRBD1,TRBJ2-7,CASSRQGGQAYEQYF,TGCGCCAGCAGCAGGCAGGGGGGACAGGCCTACGAGCAGTACTTC
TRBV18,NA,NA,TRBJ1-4,CASSPGSGNEKLFF,TGTGCCAGCTCACCGGGTTCAGGGAATGAAAAACTGTTTTTT
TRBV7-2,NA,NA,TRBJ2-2,CASSQPPIGPSSIGELFF,TGTGCCAGCAGCCAACCCCCTATCGGTCCTAGTTCGATCGGGGAGCTGTTTTTT
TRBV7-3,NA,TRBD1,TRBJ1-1,CASSSGQGETWAEAFF,TGTGCCAGCAGCTCGGGACAGGGAGAGACCTGGGCTGAAGCTTTCTTT
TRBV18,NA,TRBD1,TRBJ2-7,CASSPPFGQGQGSDEQYF,TGTGCCAGCTCACCACCCTTCGGTCAGGGACAGGGTTCGGACGAGCAGTACTTC
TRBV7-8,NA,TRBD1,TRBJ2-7,CASSSRAGQGASYEQYF,TGTGCCAGCAGCAGTAGAGCAGGGCAGGGGGCATCCTACGAGCAGTACTTC
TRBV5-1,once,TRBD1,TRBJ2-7,CASSPAGTGALEQYF,TGCGCCAGCAGCCCGGCCGGGACAGGAGCTCTCGAGCAGTACTTC
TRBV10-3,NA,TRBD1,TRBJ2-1,CAISESGQGVTAYNEQFF,TGTGCCATCAGTGAGTCGGGACAGGGTGTAACTGCCTACAATGAGCAGTTCTTC
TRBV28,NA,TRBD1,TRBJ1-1,CASSSQRDRTQNTEAFF,TGTGCCAGCAGTTCCCAACGGGACAGGACTCAAAACACTGAAGCTTTCTTT
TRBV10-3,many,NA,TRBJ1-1,CAISGPGKTEAFF,TGTGCCATCAGTGGCCCAGGAAAAACTGAAGCTTTCTTT
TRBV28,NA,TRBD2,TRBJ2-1,CASSNSGRSSSYNEQFF,TGTGCCAGCAGCAATAGCGGGAGATCAAGCTCCTACAATGAGCAGTTCTTC
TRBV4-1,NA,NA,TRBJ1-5,CASSQDRGNQPQHF,TGCGCCAGCAGCCAAGATCGGGGCAATCAGCCCCAGCATTTT
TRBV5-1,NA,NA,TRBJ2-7,CASSLEAVSYEQYF,TGCGCCAGCAGCTTGGAAGCGGTGTCCTACGAGCAGTACTTC
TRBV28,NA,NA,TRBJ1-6,CASRGTGLPLHF,TGTGCCAGCAGGGGTACAGGGTTACCCCTCCACTTT
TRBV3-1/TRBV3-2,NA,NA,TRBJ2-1,CASSQVLTPPRGNEQFF,TGTGCCAGCAGCCAAGTCTTGACCCCACCTAGGGGAAATGAGCAGTTCTTC
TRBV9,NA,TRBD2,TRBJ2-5,CASSGSGGAKETQYF,TGTGCCAGCAGCGGCAGCGGGGGGGCCAAAGAGACCCAGTACTTC
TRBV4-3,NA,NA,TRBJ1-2,CASSQDGQGTRYGYTF,TGCGCCAGCAGCCAAGACGGCCAGGGGACCCGGTATGGCTACACCTTC
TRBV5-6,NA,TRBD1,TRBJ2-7,CASGGTGALYEQYF,TGTGCCAGCGGAGGGACAGGGGCACTCTACGAGCAGTACTTC
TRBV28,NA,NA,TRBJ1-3,CASSYPGGISGNTIYF,TGTGCCAGCAGCTACCCCGGGGGGATCTCTGGAAACACCATATATTTT
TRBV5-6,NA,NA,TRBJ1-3,CASSSRRVPGNTIYF,TGTGCCAGCAGCTCAAGGAGGGTTCCTGGAAACACCATATATTTT
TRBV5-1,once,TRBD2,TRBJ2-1,CASSEGTSGPSANEQFF,TGCGCCAGCAGCGAGGGGACTAGCGGGCCCTCCGCCAATGAGCAGTTCTTC
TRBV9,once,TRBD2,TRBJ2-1,CASSESGRGSEQFF,TGTGCCAGCAGCGAGAGCGGGAGGGGCAGTGAGCAGTTCTTC
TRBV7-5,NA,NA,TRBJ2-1,CASVSGFLEQFF,TGTGCCAGCGTGTCGGGGTTTTTAGAGCAGTTCTTC
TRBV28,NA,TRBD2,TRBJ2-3,CASSVGGGGATDTQYF,TGTGCCAGCAGCGTAGGGGGCGGGGGGGCTACAGATACGCAGTATTTT
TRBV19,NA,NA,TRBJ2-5,CASSTGRETQYF,TGTGCCAGTAGTACAGGGAGGGAGACCCAGTACTTC